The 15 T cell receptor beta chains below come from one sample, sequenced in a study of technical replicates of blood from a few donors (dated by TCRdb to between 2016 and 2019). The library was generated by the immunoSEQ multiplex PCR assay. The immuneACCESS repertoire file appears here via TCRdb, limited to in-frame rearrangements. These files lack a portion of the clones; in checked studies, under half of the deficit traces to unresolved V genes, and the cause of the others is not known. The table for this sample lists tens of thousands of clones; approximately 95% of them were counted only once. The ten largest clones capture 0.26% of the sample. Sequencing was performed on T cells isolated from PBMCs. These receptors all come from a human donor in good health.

The CDR3, as DNA: TGCGCCAGCAGTGGAATCGGGACTAGCGGGAGGCCCACAGACATCCGCGAGCAGTACTTC. It is translated as CASSGIGTSGRPTDIREQYF. The chain is built from TRBV5-1 and TRBJ2-7; 15 bases fit TRBD2. There are 20 residues in the CDR3. In germline, CDR1 is SGHRS, CDR2 YFSETQ. V lost 5 bases to trimming and J lost 6 bases; unmatched junction nucleotides: 21. Full variable domain (rest looked up from reference TRBV5-1 and TRBJ2-7): KAGVTQTPRYLIKTRGQQVTLSCSPISGHRSVSWYQQTPGQGLQFLFEYFSETQRNKGNFPGRFSGRQFSNSRSEMNVSTLELGDSALYLCASSGIGTSGRPTDIREQYFGPGTRLTVT.

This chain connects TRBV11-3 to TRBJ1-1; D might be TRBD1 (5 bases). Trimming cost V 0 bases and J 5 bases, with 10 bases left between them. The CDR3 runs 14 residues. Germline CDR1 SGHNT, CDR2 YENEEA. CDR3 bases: TGTGCCAGCAGCTTAGAGGCAGGGAAGACTGAAGCTTTCTTT. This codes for CASSLEAGKTEAFF. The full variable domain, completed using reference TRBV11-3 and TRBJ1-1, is EAGVVQSPRYKIIEKKQPVAFWCNPISGHNTLYWYLQNLGQGPELLIRYENEEAVDDSQLPKDRFSAERLKGVDSTLKIQPAELGDSAVYLCASSLEAGKTEAFFGQGTRLTVV.

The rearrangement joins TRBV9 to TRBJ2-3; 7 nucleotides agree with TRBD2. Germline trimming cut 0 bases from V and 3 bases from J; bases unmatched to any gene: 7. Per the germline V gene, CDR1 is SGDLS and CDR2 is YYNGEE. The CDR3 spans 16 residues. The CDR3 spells CASSVGGGARTDTQYF. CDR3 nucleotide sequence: TGTGCCAGCAGCGTAGGGGGAGGGGCGAGGACAGATACGCAGTATTTT.

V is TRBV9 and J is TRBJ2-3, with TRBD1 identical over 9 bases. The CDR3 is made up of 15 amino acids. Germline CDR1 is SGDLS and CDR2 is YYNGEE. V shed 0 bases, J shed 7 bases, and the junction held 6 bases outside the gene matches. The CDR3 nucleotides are TGTGCCAGCAGCGTAGCGGGACAGGGAGGAAATACGCAGTATTTT. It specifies CASSVAGQGGNTQYF.

The CDR3 DNA reads TGTGCCAGCAGCTTAGGAGGGACTACGACTAGCACAGATACGCAGTATTTT. Residues: CASSLGGTTTSTDTQYF. This chain joins TRBV7-2 and TRBJ2-3; 7 bases are a match to TRBD2. The germline V gene encodes CDR1 SGHTA and CDR2 FQGNSA. The CDR3 totals 17 residues. J gave up 0 bases and V 1 base, and 7 bases lay outside the gene matches.

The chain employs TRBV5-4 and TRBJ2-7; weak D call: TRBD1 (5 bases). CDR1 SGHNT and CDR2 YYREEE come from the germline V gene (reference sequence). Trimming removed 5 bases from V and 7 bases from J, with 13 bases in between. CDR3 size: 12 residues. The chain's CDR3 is CASSSTGAEQYF. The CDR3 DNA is TGTGCCAGCAGTTCTACAGGCGCGGAGCAGTACTTC.

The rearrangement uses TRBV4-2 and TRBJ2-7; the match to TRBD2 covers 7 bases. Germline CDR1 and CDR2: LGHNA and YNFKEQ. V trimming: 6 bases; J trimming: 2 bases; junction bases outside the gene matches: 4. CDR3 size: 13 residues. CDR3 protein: CASRERDTYEQYF. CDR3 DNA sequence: TGTGCCAGCAGAGAGCGGGATACCTACGAGCAGTACTTC.

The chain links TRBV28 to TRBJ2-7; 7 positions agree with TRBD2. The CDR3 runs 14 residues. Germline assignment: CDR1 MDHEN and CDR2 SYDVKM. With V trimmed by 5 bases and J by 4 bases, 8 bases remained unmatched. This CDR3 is CASSTTSASYEQYF. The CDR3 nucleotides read TGTGCCAGCAGTACTACTAGCGCCTCTTACGAGCAGTACTTC.

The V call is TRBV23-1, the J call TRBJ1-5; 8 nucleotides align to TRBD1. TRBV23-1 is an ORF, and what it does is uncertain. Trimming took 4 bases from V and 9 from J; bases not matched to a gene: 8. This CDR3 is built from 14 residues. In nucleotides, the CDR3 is TGCGCCAGCAGTCTAAGACAGGGGCGGTGGCCCCAGCATTTT. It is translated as CASSLRQGRWPQHF.

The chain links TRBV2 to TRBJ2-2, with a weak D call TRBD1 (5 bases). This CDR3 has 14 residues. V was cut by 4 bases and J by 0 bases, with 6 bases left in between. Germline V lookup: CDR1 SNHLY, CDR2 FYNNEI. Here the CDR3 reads CASSGTPNTGELFF. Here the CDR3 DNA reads TGTGCCAGCAGTGGGACACCGAACACCGGGGAGCTGTTTTTT.

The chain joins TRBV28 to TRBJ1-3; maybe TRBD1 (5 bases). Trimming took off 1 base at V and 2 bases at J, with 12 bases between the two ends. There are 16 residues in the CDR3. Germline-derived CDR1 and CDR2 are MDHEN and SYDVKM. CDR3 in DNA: TGTGCCAGCAGTTTATTTGGGGGGGGTGCTGGAAACACCATATATTTT. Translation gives CASSLFGGGAGNTIYF.

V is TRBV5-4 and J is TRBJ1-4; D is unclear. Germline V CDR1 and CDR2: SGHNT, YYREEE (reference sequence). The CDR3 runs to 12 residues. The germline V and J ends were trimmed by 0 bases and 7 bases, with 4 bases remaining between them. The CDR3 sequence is CASSLASEKLFF. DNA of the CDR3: TGTGCCAGCAGCTTGGCTTCTGAAAAACTGTTTTTT.

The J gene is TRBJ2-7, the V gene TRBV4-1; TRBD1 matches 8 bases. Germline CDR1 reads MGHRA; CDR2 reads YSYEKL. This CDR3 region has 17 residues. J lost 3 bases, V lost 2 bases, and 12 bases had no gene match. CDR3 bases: TGCGCCAGCAGCCAAAACCCATGGGGACAGGTCGGCTACGAGCAGTACTTC. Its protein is CASSQNPWGQVGYEQYF.

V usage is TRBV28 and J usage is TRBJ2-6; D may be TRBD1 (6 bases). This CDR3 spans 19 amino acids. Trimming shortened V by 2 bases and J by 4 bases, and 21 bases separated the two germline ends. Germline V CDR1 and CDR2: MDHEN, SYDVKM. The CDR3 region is CASSLRGGGYYRGANVLTF. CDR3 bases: TGTGCCAGCAGTTTACGTGGTGGGGGCTATTATAGAGGGGCCAACGTCCTGACTTTC.

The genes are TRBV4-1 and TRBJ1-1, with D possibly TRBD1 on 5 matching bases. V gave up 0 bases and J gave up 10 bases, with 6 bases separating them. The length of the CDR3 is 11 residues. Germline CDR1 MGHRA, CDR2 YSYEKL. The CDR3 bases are TGCGCCAGCAGCCAAGAAGGGGTAGCTTTCTTT. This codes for CASSQEGVAFF.